These T cell receptor beta chains were read from a single sample in a study of T cell changes during pregnancy in multiple sclerosis. Using immunoSEQ multiplex PCR, the repertoire was profiled, and TCRdb retains in-frame clones only, with some absent. Among more than 55,000 clones listed, 90% to 95% were seen once. The specimen comprised CD8+ T cells from peripheral blood mononuclear cells, sampled in the third trimester of pregnancy. These receptors were obtained from a female donor with multiple sclerosis, enrolled in a pregnancy study. Both conserved end residues are part of each CDR3. Fields, in order: J gene, clone size, V gene, D gene, CDR3 protein, CDR3 DNA. A D gene is named only where the DNA matches it firmly. Clone size is stated in some rows and not others, as once, few, many or a class when expanded.

>TRBJ1-1|-|TRBV6-1|-
CASSERSAGWATEAFF
TGTGCCAGCAGTGAACGTAGTGCAGGGTGGGCCACTGAAGCTTTCTTT
>TRBJ2-7|-|TRBV27|-
CASSPQQGNPYEQYF
TGTGCCAGCAGTCCTCAACAGGGAAATCCTTACGAGCAGTACTTC
>TRBJ1-5|-|TRBV5-5|-
CASRPDSIQPQHF
TGTGCCAGCAGACCTGACAGTATTCAGCCCCAGCATTTT
>TRBJ2-2|once|TRBV6-5|-
CASSPAGLNTGELFF
TGTGCCAGCAGCCCGGCGGGACTTAACACCGGGGAGCTGTTTTTT
>TRBJ1-2|-|TRBV27|-
CASSPRESVLYGYTF
TGTGCCAGCAGTCCTCGAGAGAGCGTCCTCTATGGCTACACCTTC
>TRBJ1-1|-|TRBV5-4|-
CASSAGTPNEAFF
TGTGCCAGCAGCGCCGGGACACCGAATGAAGCTTTCTTT
>TRBJ2-7|-|TRBV10-2|-
CASSELYEQYF
TGCGCCAGCAGTGAGCTCTACGAGCAGTACTTC
>TRBJ1-2|-|TRBV11-2|TRBD1
CASSPGQGAEYGYTF
TGTGCCAGCAGCCCGGGACAGGGGGCAGAATATGGCTACACCTTC
>TRBJ2-7|-|TRBV7-8|TRBD2
CASGTTSGSYEQYF
TGTGCCAGCGGAACGACTAGCGGGTCCTACGAGCAGTACTTC
>TRBJ2-5|-|TRBV25-1|-
CASSEPRGQETQYF
TGTGCCAGCAGTGAACCCAGGGGACAAGAGACCCAGTACTTC
>TRBJ1-1|few|TRBV6-5|-
CASSPRGSEAFF
TGTGCCAGCAGTCCGAGGGGGTCTGAAGCTTTCTTT
>TRBJ2-1|-|TRBV7-2|TRBD1
CASSLAGSDRGTYNEQFF
TGTGCCAGCAGCTTAGCGGGCTCGGACAGGGGTACCTACAATGAGCAGTTCTTC
>TRBJ2-2|once|TRBV19|TRBD1
CASSVRGWGTGELFF
TGTGCCAGTAGTGTCAGGGGGTGGGGCACCGGGGAGCTGTTTTTT
>TRBJ1-1|-|TRBV27|-
CASSLSGLIGSRDTEAFF
TGTGCCAGCAGTTTATCCGGCCTTATCGGGTCCCGGGACACTGAAGCTTTCTTT
>TRBJ2-2|-|TRBV5-1|TRBD1
CASSGTGGGELFF
TGCGCCAGCTCCGGGACAGGGGGCGGGGAGCTGTTTTTT
>TRBJ2-2|-|TRBV27|TRBD1
CASSPGQGWNTGELFF
TGTGCCAGCAGTCCGGGACAGGGGTGGAACACCGGGGAGCTGTTTTTT
>TRBJ1-2|-|TRBV4-3|TRBD1
CASSPKRQGAGYGYTF
TGCGCCAGCAGCCCAAAACGACAGGGGGCTGGCTATGGCTACACCTTC
>TRBJ1-2|-|TRBV19|-
CASSIVPGGEGYTF
TGTGCCAGTAGTATAGTCCCGGGGGGTGAAGGCTACACCTTC
>TRBJ1-1|-|TRBV23-1|-
CASDRTVCGKTEAFF
TGCGCCAGCGACCGGACAGTTTGTGGAAAGACTGAAGCTTTCTTT
>TRBJ1-1|-|TRBV6-4|-
CASSRGTADDTEAFF
TGTGCCAGCAGTCGGGGGACGGCCGACGACACTGAAGCTTTCTTT
>TRBJ2-7|-|TRBV19|-
CASSMTGAYEQYF
TGTGCCAGTAGTATGACCGGAGCCTACGAGCAGTACTTC
>TRBJ2-6|-|TRBV19|-
CASSIPRSGANVLTF
TGTGCCAGTAGTATCCCCAGGTCTGGGGCCAACGTCCTGACTTTC
>TRBJ2-1|once|TRBV2|-
CASLGATYNEQFF
TGTGCCAGCCTAGGAGCAACCTACAATGAGCAGTTCTTC
>TRBJ1-1|-|TRBV25-1|TRBD1
CASSWTGNEAFF
TGTGCCAGCAGCTGGACAGGGAATGAAGCTTTCTTT
>TRBJ2-3|-|TRBV4-1|TRBD2
CASRLGASGNTDTQYF
TGCGCCAGCAGGCTCGGAGCTAGCGGCAACACAGATACGCAGTATTTT
>TRBJ2-7|-|TRBV6-5|-
CASSHGGYRSYEQYF
TGTGCCAGCAGTCATGGGGGGTATCGCTCCTACGAGCAGTACTTC
>TRBJ1-3|-|TRBV4-2|-
CASSHRFSGGRNTIYF
TGTGCCAGCAGCCATCGCTTCTCGGGCGGGAGAAACACCATATATTTT
>TRBJ2-7|-|TRBV28|TRBD2
CASSVIAGSSYEQYF
TGTGCCAGCAGTGTGATAGCGGGGTCGTCCTACGAGCAGTACTTC
>TRBJ2-2|-|TRBV9|-
CASSTPYTGELFF
TGTGCCAGCAGCACACCATACACCGGGGAGCTGTTTTTT
>TRBJ1-3|-|TRBV4-2|-
CASSLNSGNTIYF
TGTGCCAGCTCTTTAAACTCTGGAAACACCATATATTTT
>TRBJ2-1|-|TRBV27|-
CASSPGPPGDEQFF
TGTGCCAGCAGTCCGGGACCCCCGGGGGATGAGCAGTTCTTC
>TRBJ2-7|once|TRBV21-1|-
CASSAKTSGRTWRGDYEQYF
TGTGCCAGCAGCGCCAAGACTAGCGGCCGAACATGGAGAGGTGACTACGAGCAGTACTTC
>TRBJ2-7|-|TRBV7-9|-
CASSAEPNYEQYF
TGTGCCAGCAGCGCGGAGCCGAACTACGAGCAGTACTTC
>TRBJ2-1|-|TRBV7-7|TRBD2
CASSQLAGGPGEQFF
TGTGCTAGCAGTCAACTAGCGGGAGGGCCTGGTGAGCAGTTCTTC
>TRBJ2-1|-|TRBV28|TRBD2
CASSLTSAYNEQFF
TGTGCCAGCAGTTTGACTAGCGCTTACAATGAGCAGTTCTTC
>TRBJ2-7|-|TRBV6-5|TRBD2
CASEAGNEQYF
TGTGCCAGCGAAGCGGGAAACGAGCAGTACTTC
>TRBJ2-5|-|TRBV27|TRBD1
CAAGPGQQETQYF
TGCGCTGCCGGACCGGGACAGCAAGAGACCCAGTACTTC
>TRBJ2-7|-|TRBV6-5|TRBD2
CASSYSGEGPAEQYF
TGTGCCAGCAGTTACTCTGGGGAGGGCCCAGCCGAGCAGTACTTC
>TRBJ1-2|-|TRBV4-1|-
CASSPLGGNYYGYTF
TGCGCCAGCAGCCCCCTCGGCGGAAACTACTATGGCTACACCTTC
>TRBJ2-7|-|TRBV5-1|-
CASSFPFIGRRGTYEQYF
TGCGCCAGCAGTTTTCCATTTATCGGTCGTCGGGGAACCTACGAGCAGTACTTC
>TRBJ2-2|-|TRBV19|TRBD2
CASSISGAAGATGELFF
TGTGCCAGTAGTATATCGGGGGCAGCGGGAGCTACCGGGGAGCTGTTTTTT
>TRBJ2-1|-|TRBV4-1|TRBD2
CASSQDGGGDNEQFF
TGCGCCAGCAGCCAAGATGGCGGGGGAGACAATGAGCAGTTCTTC
>TRBJ1-5|-|TRBV5-1|-
CANSLWSVDSNQPQHF
TGCGCCAACAGCTTATGGAGTGTCGATAGCAATCAGCCCCAGCATTTT
>TRBJ2-1|few|TRBV9|-
CASSAGLAEQFF
TGTGCCAGCAGCGCGGGACTGGCTGAGCAGTTCTTC
>TRBJ2-5|-|TRBV7-7|TRBD2
CASSPRTSGKETQYF
TGTGCCAGCAGCCCGAGGACTAGCGGGAAAGAGACCCAGTACTTC
>TRBJ2-7|-|TRBV30|-
CAWSLRGYEQYF
TGTGCCTGGAGTTTGCGTGGCTACGAGCAGTACTTC
>TRBJ2-1|-|TRBV5-8|TRBD2
CASSLAGLAGYNEQFF
TGTGCCAGCAGCTTGGCCGGACTAGCGGGATACAATGAGCAGTTCTTC
>TRBJ2-5|-|TRBV28|TRBD2
CASSFTSERGTQYF
TGTGCCAGCAGTTTCACTAGCGAGCGGGGGACCCAGTACTTC
>TRBJ2-1|once|TRBV19|TRBD2
CASTQILQLTSGSSYNEQFF
TGTGCCAGTACCCAGATTCTCCAATTGACTAGCGGGAGTTCCTACAATGAGCAGTTCTTC
>TRBJ1-1|-|TRBV27|-
CASTPGGGTEAFF
TGTGCCAGCACCCCCGGGGGTGGCACTGAAGCTTTCTTT
>TRBJ2-1|-|TRBV27|TRBD2
CASSLGTSGSGNNEQFF
TGTGCCAGCAGTTTAGGGACTAGCGGGAGTGGCAACAATGAGCAGTTCTTC
>TRBJ1-5|-|TRBV18|-
CASSPWQVRPNQPQHF
TGTGCCAGCTCACCGTGGCAGGTGAGACCTAATCAGCCCCAGCATTTT
>TRBJ2-2|-|TRBV7-9|-
CASSLTRVTGELFF
TGTGCCAGCAGCTTGACCAGGGTCACCGGGGAGCTGTTTTTT
>TRBJ2-7|once|TRBV10-3|TRBD1
CASGGTGGETYEQYF
TGTGCCAGCGGGGGGACAGGGGGCGAAACCTACGAGCAGTACTTC
>TRBJ1-1|-|TRBV4-2|-
CASTTRRSRDTEAFF
TGTGCCAGCACTACAAGGCGGTCTCGGGACACTGAAGCTTTCTTT
>TRBJ2-1|-|TRBV28|-
CACKLASWQWDNEQFF
TGTGCCTGTAAGTTGGCTAGCTGGCAGTGGGACAATGAGCAGTTCTTC
>TRBJ2-7|-|TRBV29-1|TRBD1
CSPPSGQGAWEQYF
TGCAGCCCCCCCTCGGGACAGGGGGCATGGGAGCAGTACTTC
>TRBJ2-1|-|TRBV5-4|-
CASSTDSRGPYNEQFF
TGTGCCAGCAGCACGGACTCGCGTGGCCCCTACAATGAGCAGTTCTTC
>TRBJ2-1|-|TRBV19|TRBD2
CASSTLSLVAGGSYNEQFF
TGTGCCAGTAGTACCCTCAGCCTAGTGGCGGGAGGATCCTACAATGAGCAGTTCTTC